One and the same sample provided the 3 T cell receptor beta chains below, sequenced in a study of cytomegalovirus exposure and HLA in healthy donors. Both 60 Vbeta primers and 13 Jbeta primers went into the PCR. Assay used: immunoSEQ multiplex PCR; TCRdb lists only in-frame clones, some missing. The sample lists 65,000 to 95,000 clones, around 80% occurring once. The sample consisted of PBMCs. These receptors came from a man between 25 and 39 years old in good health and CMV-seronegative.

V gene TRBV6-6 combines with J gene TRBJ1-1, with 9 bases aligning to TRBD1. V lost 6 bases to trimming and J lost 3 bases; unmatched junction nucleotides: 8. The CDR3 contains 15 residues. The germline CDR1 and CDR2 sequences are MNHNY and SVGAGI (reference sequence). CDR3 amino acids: CASRPGTGIDTEAFF. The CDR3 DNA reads TGTGCCAGCAGACCCGGGACAGGGATAGACACTGAAGCTTTCTTT.

CDR3 loop: CASSLKGGITEAFF. The CDR3 nucleotides are TGCGCCAGCAGCCTAAAGGGGGGGATTACTGAAGCTTTCTTT. J is TRBJ1-1 and V is TRBV4-1; D perhaps matches TRBD1 (6 bases). The CDR3 totals 14 residues. Germline V CDR1 and CDR2: MGHRA, YSYEKL. V was cut by 4 bases and J by 5 bases, with 14 bases left in between.

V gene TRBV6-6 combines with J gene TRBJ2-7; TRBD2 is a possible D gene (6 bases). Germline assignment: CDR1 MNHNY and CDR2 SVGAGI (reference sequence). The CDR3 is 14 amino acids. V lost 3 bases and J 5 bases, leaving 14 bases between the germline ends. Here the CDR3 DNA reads TGTGCCAGCAGTTATGGGACTTACACCGACGAGCAGTACTTC. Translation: CASSYGTYTDEQYF.